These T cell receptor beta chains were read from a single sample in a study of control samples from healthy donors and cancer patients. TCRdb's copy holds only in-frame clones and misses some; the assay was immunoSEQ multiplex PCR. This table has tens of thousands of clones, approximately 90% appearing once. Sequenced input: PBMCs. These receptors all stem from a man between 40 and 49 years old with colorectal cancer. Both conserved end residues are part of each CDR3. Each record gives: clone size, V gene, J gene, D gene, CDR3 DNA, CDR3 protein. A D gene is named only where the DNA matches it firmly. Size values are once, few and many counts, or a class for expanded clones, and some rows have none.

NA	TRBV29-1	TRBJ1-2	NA	TGCAGCGTTGGTGCCGAGTGGGGGCTAGGCTACACCTTC	CSVGAEWGLGYTF
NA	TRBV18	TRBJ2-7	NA	TGTGCCAGCTCACCACTGGAGGCTATTTCCTACGAGCAGTACTTC	CASSPLEAISYEQYF
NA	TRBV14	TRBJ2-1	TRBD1	TGTGCCAGCAGCCAGACCAGGGGGCCCACGTCTGGGCAGTTCTTC	CASSQTRGPTSGQFF
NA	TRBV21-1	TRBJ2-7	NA	TGTGCCAGCAGCAAAGAGCGACATAGGGTCTGCGAGCAGTACTTC	CASSKERHRVCEQYF
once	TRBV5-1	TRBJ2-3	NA	TGCGCCAGCAGCGTATATAGCACAGATACGCAGTATTTT	CASSVYSTDTQYF
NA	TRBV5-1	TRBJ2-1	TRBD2	TGCGCCAGCAGCCCTATCGGGACTAGCGGGAGCAGCTCCTACAATGAGCAGTTCTTC	CASSPIGTSGSSSYNEQFF
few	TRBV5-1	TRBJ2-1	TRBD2	TGCGCCAGCAGCGCTAGCGGGAGCAACAATGAGCAGTTCTTC	CASSASGSNNEQFF
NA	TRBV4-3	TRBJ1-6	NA	TGCGCCAGCAGCCAAGATAGGGCATATAATTCACCCCTCCACTTT	CASSQDRAYNSPLHF
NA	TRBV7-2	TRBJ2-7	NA	TGTGCCAGCAGCTGGACTACGTCCTACGAGCAGTACTTC	CASSWTTSYEQYF
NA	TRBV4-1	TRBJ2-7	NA	TGCGCCAGCAGCCAAGATTGGTCTCTAGCTTTCTACGAGCAGTACTTC	CASSQDWSLAFYEQYF
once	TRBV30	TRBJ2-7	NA	TGTGCCTGGAGTGTAGAGGTGGACGAGCAGTACTTC	CAWSVEVDEQYF
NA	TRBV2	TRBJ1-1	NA	TGTGCCAGCAGTGAAATCGGAGCGGGTAGGACTGAAGCTTTCTTT	CASSEIGAGRTEAFF
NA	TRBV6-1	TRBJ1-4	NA	TGTGCCAGCAGTGAAGGGAGGGGGGGAACTAATGAAAAACTGTTTTTT	CASSEGRGGTNEKLFF
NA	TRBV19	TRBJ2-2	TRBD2	TGTGCCAGTAGTATATTCGGACTAGCGGGAGCCACCGGGGAGCTGTTTTTT	CASSIFGLAGATGELFF
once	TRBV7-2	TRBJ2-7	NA	TGTGCCAGCAGCTTTGTAATTGAGTACGAGCAGTACTTC	CASSFVIEYEQYF
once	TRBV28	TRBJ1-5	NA	TGTGCCAGCAGTTTAAACGGGTATAGCAATCAGCCCCAGCATTTT	CASSLNGYSNQPQHF
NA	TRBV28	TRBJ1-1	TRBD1	TGTGCCAGCAGTTTTTGGGACAGGGTTGTGAACACTGAAGCTTTCTTT	CASSFWDRVVNTEAFF
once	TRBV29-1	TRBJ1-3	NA	TGCAGCGCTCACCTTGGCTCAGCCGGAAACACCATATATTTT	CSAHLGSAGNTIYF
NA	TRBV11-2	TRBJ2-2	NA	TGTGCCAGCAGCTTAGGGCGGCTTAACACCGGGGAGCTGTTTTTT	CASSLGRLNTGELFF
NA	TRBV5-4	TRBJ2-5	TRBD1	TGTGCCAGCAGCTTCGTAGGACAGGGAGAGACCCAGTACTTC	CASSFVGQGETQYF
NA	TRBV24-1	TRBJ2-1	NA	TGTGCCACCAGGGGGCCCTACAATGAGCAGTTCTTC	CATRGPYNEQFF
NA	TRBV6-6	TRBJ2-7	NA	TGTGCCAGCAGTTACTCGACGACGGCTCATCGCTACGAGCAGTACTTC	CASSYSTTAHRYEQYF
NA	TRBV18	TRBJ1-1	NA	TGTGCCAGCTCACCTCCTTCGCACATGCTTAACACTGAAGCTTTCTTT	CASSPPSHMLNTEAFF
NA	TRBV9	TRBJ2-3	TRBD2	TGTGCCAGCAGCGTCCTGCTAGCGGGAAGCACAGATACGCAGTATTTT	CASSVLLAGSTDTQYF
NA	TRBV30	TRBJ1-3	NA	TGTGCCTGGAGTGATTACCTCTCTGGAAACACCATATATTTT	CAWSDYLSGNTIYF
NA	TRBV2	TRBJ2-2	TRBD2	TGTGCCAGCAAAAGACTAGCGGGAACCACCGGGGAGCTGTTTTTT	CASKRLAGTTGELFF
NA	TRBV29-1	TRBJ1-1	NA	TGCAGCGTTGGCGGACCGAACACTGAAGCTTTCTTT	CSVGGPNTEAFF
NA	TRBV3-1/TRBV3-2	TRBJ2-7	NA	TGTGCCAGCAGCCTCCGCGAGAAGGGAGGCGAGCAGTACTTC	CASSLREKGGEQYF
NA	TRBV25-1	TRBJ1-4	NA	TGTGCCAGCAGTGAGCGGGGGTCCATTAGGGAAAAACTGTTTTTT	CASSERGSIREKLFF
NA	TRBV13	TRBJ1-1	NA	TGTGCCAGCAGCTTTAGTGAACTTTTCGGGAGAACTGAAGCTTTCTTT	CASSFSELFGRTEAFF
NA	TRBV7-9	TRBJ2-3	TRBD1	TGTGCCAGCAGCTTAGGGACGGGACAGGGCACAGATACGCAGTATTTT	CASSLGTGQGTDTQYF
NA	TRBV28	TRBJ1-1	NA	TGTGCCAGCACCCTTGGGGGTCTGGACACTGAAGCTTTCTTT	CASTLGGLDTEAFF
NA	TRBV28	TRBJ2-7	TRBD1	TGTGCCAGCAGTTTCTCCTTGGTGGACAGGGAAAAGACTTACGAGCAGTACTTC	CASSFSLVDREKTYEQYF
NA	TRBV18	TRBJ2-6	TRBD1	TGTGCCAGCTCACCAACTACCCAAACAGGGGCTGGGGCCAACGTCCTGACTTTC	CASSPTTQTGAGANVLTF
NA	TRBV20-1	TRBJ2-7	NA	TGCAGTGTACGAGGAGTCTACGAGCAGTACTTC	CSVRGVYEQYF
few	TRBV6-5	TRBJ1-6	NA	TGTGCCACCGGGAGTTATAATTCACCCCTCCACTTT	CATGSYNSPLHF
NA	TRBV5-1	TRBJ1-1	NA	TGCGCCAGCAGCCGACGCGGGGGCTACAACACTGAAGCTTTCTTT	CASSRRGGYNTEAFF
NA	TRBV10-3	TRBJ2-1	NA	TGTGCCATCAGTGTGGGATTTCTACTCAGAGGCTCCTATGAGCAGTTCTTC	CAISVGFLLRGSYEQFF
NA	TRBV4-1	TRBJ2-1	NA	TGCGCCAGCAGCCAAGAGGAGGGCCCTGCTGAGCAGTTCTTC	CASSQEEGPAEQFF
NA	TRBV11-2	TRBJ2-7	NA	TGTGCCAGCAGCTTAGTGGGTAGCGGCGCATACGAGCAGTACTTC	CASSLVGSGAYEQYF
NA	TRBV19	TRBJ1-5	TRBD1	TGTGCCAGTAGCGTCCCGGGACAGAGGGTTAGCCAGCCCCAGCATTTT	CASSVPGQRVSQPQHF
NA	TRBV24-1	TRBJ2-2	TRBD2	TGTGCCACCAGTGAGCCGGGAGGGGCCGGGGAGCTGTTTTTT	CATSEPGGAGELFF